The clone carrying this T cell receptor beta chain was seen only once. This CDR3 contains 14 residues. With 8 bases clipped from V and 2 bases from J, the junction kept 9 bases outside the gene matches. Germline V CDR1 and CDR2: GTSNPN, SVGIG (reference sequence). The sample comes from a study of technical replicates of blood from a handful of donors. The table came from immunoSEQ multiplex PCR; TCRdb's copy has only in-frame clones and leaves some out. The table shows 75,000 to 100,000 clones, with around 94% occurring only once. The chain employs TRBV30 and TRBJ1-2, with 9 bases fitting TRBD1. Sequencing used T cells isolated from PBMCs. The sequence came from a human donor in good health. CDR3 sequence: CAGRTGGRNYGYTF. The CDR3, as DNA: TGTGCCGGGCGAACAGGGGGCAGGAACTATGGCTACACCTTC.